A selection of T cell receptor beta chains follows, all from one sample in a study of blood T cell repertoires in COVID-19. TCRdb's table, derived via immunoSEQ multiplex PCR, lists solely in-frame clones and lacks some. This table holds 30,000 to 40,000 clones, around nine tenths found once. Material: peripheral blood. The receptor set was obtained from a man between 65 and 80 years old with acute or convalescent COVID-19. The CDR3 runs from the conserved cysteine through the conserved F or W. The order of the fields is J gene, D gene, V gene, clone size, CDR3 protein, CDR3 DNA. The D gene is left open where the match is weak. Part of the rows lack a size; the others show once, few, many or a class for expanded clones.

J gene: TRBJ2-2
D gene: -
V gene: TRBV14
clone size: -
CDR3 protein: CASSQDRAGTGELFF
CDR3 DNA: TGTGCCAGCAGCCAAGATCGAGCGGGCACCGGGGAGCTGTTTTTT

J gene: TRBJ1-4
D gene: -
V gene: TRBV4-3
clone size: -
CDR3 protein: CASSRDPGQFNEKLFF
CDR3 DNA: TGCGCCAGCAGCCGAGATCCCGGACAGTTTAATGAAAAACTGTTTTTT

J gene: TRBJ2-3
D gene: -
V gene: TRBV30
clone size: -
CDR3 protein: CAWSVSQGTDTQYF
CDR3 DNA: TGTGCCTGGAGTGTTTCCCAGGGGACAGATACGCAGTATTTT

J gene: TRBJ2-2
D gene: -
V gene: TRBV9
clone size: once
CDR3 protein: CASSVNGAGELFF
CDR3 DNA: TGTGCCAGCAGCGTCAACGGAGCCGGGGAGCTGTTTTTT

J gene: TRBJ2-2
D gene: -
V gene: TRBV12-5
clone size: once
CDR3 protein: CASGRVQGPGAGELFF
CDR3 DNA: TGTGCTAGTGGTAGGGTACAGGGGCCGGGGGCCGGGGAGCTGTTTTTT

J gene: TRBJ1-2
D gene: TRBD1
V gene: TRBV30
clone size: once
CDR3 protein: CAWSRSSGGRGYTF
CDR3 DNA: TGTGCCTGGAGTCGGTCCTCAGGGGGCCGAGGCTACACCTTC

J gene: TRBJ1-3
D gene: -
V gene: TRBV25-1
clone size: -
CDR3 protein: CASSAGITGGNTIYF
CDR3 DNA: TGTGCCAGCAGTGCCGGGATCACGGGTGGAAACACCATATATTTT

J gene: TRBJ2-4
D gene: TRBD1
V gene: TRBV7-2
clone size: -
CDR3 protein: CASSLLDRALIQYF
CDR3 DNA: TGTGCCAGCAGCTTATTGGACAGGGCGCTTATTCAGTACTTC

J gene: TRBJ2-1
D gene: TRBD2
V gene: TRBV18
clone size: -
CDR3 protein: CASSPALAGDDNEQFF
CDR3 DNA: TGTGCCAGCTCACCAGCACTAGCGGGAGACGACAATGAGCAGTTCTTC

J gene: TRBJ1-4
D gene: -
V gene: TRBV25-1
clone size: -
CDR3 protein: CASSPTGWEKLFF
CDR3 DNA: TGTGCCAGCAGTCCTACAGGGTGGGAAAAACTGTTTTTT

J gene: TRBJ1-1
D gene: -
V gene: TRBV7-2
clone size: -
CDR3 protein: CASSLEGRGIMNTEAFF
CDR3 DNA: TGTGCCAGCAGCTTAGAGGGCCGGGGGATAATGAACACTGAAGCTTTCTTT

J gene: TRBJ2-7
D gene: -
V gene: TRBV10-1
clone size: -
CDR3 protein: CATSRGLTYEQYF
CDR3 DNA: TGCGCCACGTCTCGGGGACTCACCTACGAGCAGTACTTC

J gene: TRBJ2-5
D gene: -
V gene: TRBV7-8
clone size: -
CDR3 protein: CASSLQGETQYF
CDR3 DNA: TGTGCCAGCAGCTTACAGGGAGAGACCCAGTACTTC

J gene: TRBJ1-2
D gene: -
V gene: TRBV6-5
clone size: -
CDR3 protein: CASRGVGQPLF
CDR3 DNA: TGTGCCAGCAGGGGTGTAGGACAGCCTCTCTTC

J gene: TRBJ2-7
D gene: -
V gene: TRBV25-1
clone size: -
CDR3 protein: CASSQPGNHEQYF
CDR3 DNA: TGTGCCAGCAGCCAACCAGGGAACCACGAGCAGTACTTC

J gene: TRBJ2-2
D gene: -
V gene: TRBV10-3
clone size: -
CDR3 protein: CAISAAVTGELFF
CDR3 DNA: TGTGCCATCAGTGCAGCGGTTACCGGGGAGCTGTTTTTT

J gene: TRBJ2-3
D gene: -
V gene: TRBV3-1/TRBV3-2
clone size: -
CDR3 protein: CASSQEGDTSTDTQYF
CDR3 DNA: TGTGCCAGCAGCCAAGAGGGTGACACCTCCACAGATACGCAGTATTTT

J gene: TRBJ1-5
D gene: -
V gene: TRBV27
clone size: few
CDR3 protein: CASSLGPGETGNQPQHF
CDR3 DNA: TGTGCCAGCAGCCTAGGACCGGGAGAGACGGGCAATCAGCCCCAGCATTTT

J gene: TRBJ2-3
D gene: -
V gene: TRBV18
clone size: -
CDR3 protein: CASSQRTQFSTDTQYF
CDR3 DNA: TGTGCCAGCTCCCAAAGGACACAATTCAGCACAGATACGCAGTATTTT

J gene: TRBJ2-5
D gene: -
V gene: TRBV19
clone size: -
CDR3 protein: CASSPGHGQETQYF
CDR3 DNA: TGTGCCAGTAGTCCCGGACACGGGCAAGAGACCCAGTACTTC

J gene: TRBJ1-2
D gene: -
V gene: TRBV2
clone size: few
CDR3 protein: CASSVVESNYGYTF
CDR3 DNA: TGTGCCAGCAGTGTCGTGGAGAGTAACTATGGCTACACCTTC

J gene: TRBJ2-1
D gene: -
V gene: TRBV9
clone size: -
CDR3 protein: CASSGRSYNEQFF
CDR3 DNA: TGTGCCAGCAGCGGGAGAAGCTACAATGAGCAGTTCTTC

J gene: TRBJ2-7
D gene: -
V gene: TRBV5-1
clone size: -
CDR3 protein: CASSDPGQDYEQYF
CDR3 DNA: TGCGCCAGCAGCGACCCGGGACAAGACTACGAGCAGTACTTC

J gene: TRBJ1-1
D gene: -
V gene: TRBV19
clone size: once
CDR3 protein: CASSIGRGRSF
CDR3 DNA: TGTGCCAGTAGTATTGGGAGGGGAAGGTCCTTT

J gene: TRBJ2-7
D gene: -
V gene: TRBV7-7
clone size: -
CDR3 protein: CASSLAGGFEQYF
CDR3 DNA: TGTGCCAGCAGCTTAGCGGGAGGATTCGAGCAGTACTTC

J gene: TRBJ2-3
D gene: -
V gene: TRBV28
clone size: -
CDR3 protein: CASSSKAGFTDTQYF
CDR3 DNA: TGTGCCAGCAGTTCCAAGGCGGGTTTTACAGATACGCAGTATTTT